This record covers a single T cell receptor (beta chain). Antigen: not known. Quantitative 5'-RACE with molecular barcodes generated TCR beta libraries. One entry per CDR3 protein, called by TCRdb with MiXCR from the 5' RACE reads. The data contain approximately 300,000 distinct CDR3 sequences, less than 9.5% of them singletons. The source of the sample is a study of CD8 T cells in ankylosing spondylitis. Study results and caveats: What appeared characteristic of ankylosing spondylitis blood was a TCR beta motif of under 10 highly homologous variants.

The germline gives CDR1 LGHNA, CDR2 YNFKEQ. This CDR3 comprises 14 residues. V lost 0 bases and J lost 2, with 2 bases in between. The TCR originated in a male donor with ankylosing spondylitis. Sequencing input: blood, either unsorted or a sorted T cell fraction (not recorded which). The chain employs TRBV4-2 and TRBJ2-6; D is ambiguous. CDR3 loop: CASSQDAGANVLTF. In DNA, the CDR3 is TGTGCCAGCAGCCAAGATGCTGGGGCCAACGTCCTGACTTTC.